The rows below give T cell receptor beta chains drawn from one sample of a study of blood T cell repertoires in COVID-19. Sequencing was performed with immunoSEQ multiplex PCR; in TCRdb, only in-frame clones are kept and a portion is missing. The profile covers about 87,000 clones, with roughly 88% appearing a single time and approximately 3% taken by the ten largest. The material sequenced was peripheral blood. These receptors were collected from a woman aged 80 or over with COVID-19, enrolled during active disease. Both conserved end residues are part of each CDR3. D genes are given only for firm matches. Some rows have no size entry. The others give once, few or many, or a class for an expanded clone.

v_call,d_call,clone_size,j_call,cdr3_aa,cdr3_nt
TRBV18,-,-,TRBJ2-1,CASSSFVNEQFF,TGTGCCAGCTCCTCGTTTGTGAATGAGCAGTTCTTC
TRBV27,TRBD2,-,TRBJ2-7,CASTQRENYEQYF,TGTGCCAGCACCCAGCGGGAGAACTACGAGCAGTACTTC
TRBV10-3,TRBD1,-,TRBJ2-6,CAIRLTGEDNVLTF,TGTGCCATCAGACTTACAGGGGAAGACAACGTCCTGACTTTC
TRBV2,-,-,TRBJ1-5,CASSPRTEIEYSNQPQHF,TGTGCCAGCAGTCCTAGGACAGAAATTGAGTATAGCAATCAGCCCCAGCATTTT
TRBV30,TRBD2,-,TRBJ2-3,CAWEGSSGRTDTQYF,TGTGCCTGGGAGGGATCTAGCGGCCGCACAGATACGCAGTATTTT
TRBV5-4,TRBD2,-,TRBJ2-1,CASSTGLGSYNEQFF,TGTGCCAGCAGCACTGGACTAGGTTCCTACAATGAGCAGTTCTTC
TRBV7-2,-,few,TRBJ2-7,CASSPEPGHTTEQYF,TGTGCCAGCAGCCCTGAACCGGGACATACGACTGAGCAGTACTTC
TRBV5-1,-,-,TRBJ2-3,CASSFPRAGSTDTQYF,TGCGCCAGCAGCTTCCCCAGGGCTGGGAGCACAGATACGCAGTATTTT
TRBV3-1/TRBV3-2,-,-,TRBJ1-5,CASSQDAGTGRNQPQHF,TGTGCCAGCAGCCAAGATGCTGGAACAGGACGCAATCAGCCCCAGCATTTT
TRBV5-1,-,-,TRBJ2-1,CASSLGGVGSSYNEQFF,TGCGCCAGCAGCTTGGGGGGAGTAGGGAGCTCCTACAATGAGCAGTTCTTC
TRBV7-3,-,few,TRBJ2-2,CASSRGQNTGELFF,TGTGCCAGCAGCCGGGGACAGAACACCGGGGAGCTGTTTTTT
TRBV5-1,-,-,TRBJ2-5,CASSRVGGSYQETQYF,TGCGCCAGCAGTAGGGTTGGGGGCTCGTATCAAGAGACCCAGTACTTC
TRBV2,TRBD1,-,TRBJ2-7,CASSGDRRTSYEQYF,TGTGCCAGCAGTGGGGACAGGCGGACCTCCTACGAGCAGTACTTC
TRBV6-5,-,-,TRBJ1-3,CASAQGPSSGNTIYF,TGTGCCAGTGCGCAGGGTCCCTCCTCTGGAAACACCATATATTTT
TRBV5-4,-,-,TRBJ1-1,CASSLANTEAFF,TGTGCCAGCAGCCTAGCGAACACTGAAGCTTTCTTT
TRBV5-1,TRBD1,-,TRBJ1-6,CASRSGTGVIENSPLHF,TGCGCCAGCAGGTCTGGGACAGGGGTGATAGAAAACTCACCCCTCCACTTT
TRBV2,-,few,TRBJ1-1,CASTEGWSTEAFF,TGTGCCAGCACGGAGGGGTGGAGCACTGAAGCTTTCTTT
TRBV5-4,TRBD2,-,TRBJ2-2,CASSLTSGRGTGELFF,TGTGCCAGCAGCTTGACTAGCGGGAGGGGCACCGGGGAGCTGTTTTTT
TRBV3-1/TRBV3-2,-,-,TRBJ2-4,CASSQLGRAANIQYF,TGTGCCAGCAGCCAACTAGGGCGGGCTGCGAACATTCAGTACTTC
TRBV27,-,-,TRBJ1-5,CASSSNRYSNQPQHF,TGTGCCAGCAGTTCCAACAGGTATAGCAATCAGCCCCAGCATTTT
TRBV29-1,TRBD1,-,TRBJ2-5,CSVDRGQGAETQYF,TGCAGCGTTGACAGGGGACAGGGGGCCGAGACCCAGTACTTC
TRBV27,TRBD2,-,TRBJ2-1,CASSLERGVSQFF,TGTGCCAGCAGTTTAGAGCGGGGTGTCTCGCAGTTCTTC
TRBV18,TRBD2,-,TRBJ2-6,CASSPPGGARSGANVLTF,TGTGCCAGCTCACCCCCGGGGGGGGCTAGATCTGGGGCCAACGTCCTGACTTTC
TRBV28,TRBD2,-,TRBJ2-3,CATLLAGGLGTDTQYF,TGTGCCACCCTACTAGCGGGGGGACTTGGCACAGATACGCAGTATTTT